What follows are 32 T cell receptor beta chains derived from one specimen sequenced in a study of blood T cell repertoires in COVID-19. Profiled with immunoSEQ multiplex PCR; TCRdb holds only in-frame clones, not every one. The sample records about 250,000 clones, 89% being singletons. Sequenced material: peripheral blood. The receptors were sampled from a woman aged 40 to 49 who had recovered from COVID-19.

The gene calls are TRBV27 and TRBJ2-1; D may be TRBD2 (6 bases). V shed 3 bases and J shed 7 bases, with 10 bases lying between them. The CDR3 spans 13 residues. The germline V gene encodes CDR1 MNHEY and CDR2 SMNVEV (reference sequence). The CDR3: CASSLGRENEQFF. For the CDR3, the DNA is TGTGCCAGCAGTTTGGGTCGGGAGAATGAGCAGTTCTTC.

The chain employs TRBV18 and TRBJ2-7; tentative D call: TRBD2 (7 bases). Trimming shortened V by 5 bases and J by 1 base, and 12 bases separated the two germline ends. The CDR3 sequence is 14 residues long. CDR1 is KGHSH, CDR2 LQKENI, per germline. The CDR3 region has the DNA TGTGCCAGCTCATCGGGGGGCGAATCCTACGAGCAGTACTTC. It yields the protein CASSSGGESYEQYF. The whole variable domain, filled in from reference TRBV18 and TRBJ2-7, reads NAGVMQNPRHLVRRRGQEARLRCSPMKGHSHVYWYRQLPEEGLKFMVYLQKENIIDESGMPKERFSAEFPKEGPSILRIQQVVRGDSAAYFCASSSGGESYEQYFGPGTRLTVT.

The chain is built from TRBV19 and TRBJ2-2, with D possibly matching TRBD2 (6 bases). The CDR3 has 16 amino acids. The germline gives CDR1 LNHDA, CDR2 SQIVND (reference sequence). V was clipped by 1 base and J by 3 bases, with 12 bases between them. For the CDR3, the DNA is TGTGCCAGTAGTATAGTAGCGGATTGGGACACCGGGGAGCTGTTTTTT. Its translation: CASSIVADWDTGELFF.

This clone came up once. This chain links TRBV7-8 with TRBJ2-7; 8 nucleotides align to TRBD1. This CDR3 is 14 amino acids long. Germline V gives CDR1 SGHVS, CDR2 FQNEAQ. V dropped 4 bases and J dropped 7; count of bases not matched to a gene: 9. The DNA for the CDR3 is TGTGCCAGCAGCTCCGGACAGGGCAACACGGAGCAGTACTTC. This encodes CASSSGQGNTEQYF.

This chain links TRBV30 with TRBJ1-4; 7 bases line up with TRBD1. J gave up 7 bases and V 0 bases, and 5 bases lay outside the gene matches. Germline-derived CDR1 and CDR2 are GTSNPN and SVGIG (reference sequence). The CDR3 runs to 14 residues. The CDR3 sequence is CAWSVKGAGEKLFF. Written as DNA, the CDR3 is TGTGCCTGGAGTGTAAAGGGGGCGGGTGAAAAACTGTTTTTT. Complete variable domain (other parts from reference TRBV30 and TRBJ1-4): SQTIHQWPATLVQPVGSPLSLECTVEGTSNPNLYWYRQAAGRGLQLLFYSVGIGQISSEVPQNLSASRPQDRQFILSSKKLLLSDSGFYLCAWSVKGAGEKLFFGSGTQLSVL.

This clone was detected once. The chain uses TRBV5-8 and TRBJ2-4, with a weak D call TRBD1 (5 bases). Germline V gene sequence: CDR1 SGHTS, CDR2 YDEGEE. The V end lost 5 bases, the J end lost 0 bases, and 15 bases lay between the germline ends. This CDR3 is built from 16 residues. The DNA of the CDR3 is TGTGCCAGCAGTTCCGACAGCTCAATAGCCAAAAACATTCAGTACTTC. Translation gives CASSSDSSIAKNIQYF.

V usage is TRBV19 and J usage is TRBJ2-3; TRBD2 is a possible D gene (5 bases). Trimming removed 3 bases at V and 3 bases at J, with 16 bases between. This CDR3 contains 16 residues. Germline V gene sequence: CDR1 LNHDA, CDR2 SQIVND (reference sequence). The CDR3 DNA reads as TGTGCCAGTAGTATGGCGGCGTTGAGGGATACAGATACGCAGTATTTT. Protein product: CASSMAALRDTDTQYF.

CDR3 sequence reads: CSVGLNPGEKLFF. The CDR3 DNA is TGCAGCGTTGGACTTAATCCGGGTGAAAAACTGTTTTTT. V and J are TRBV29-1 and TRBJ1-4; no firm D call. Looked up from germline, CDR1 is SQVTM and CDR2 is ANQGSEA. The CDR3 is 13 residues long. V was trimmed by 4 bases and J by 7 bases, leaving 13 bases between them.

The chain is built from TRBV27 and TRBJ2-7; TRBD1 aligns across 7 bases. The CDR3 is 15 residues long. The germline V gene has CDR1 MNHEY and CDR2 SMNVEV (reference sequence). Trimming cost V 4 bases and J 2 bases; bases outside gene matches: 8. The DNA for the CDR3 is TGTGCCAGCAGTTCCCAGGACAGGCATCCCTACGAGCAGTACTTC. This codes for CASSSQDRHPYEQYF.

The chain combines TRBV5-1 with TRBJ2-7, with 9 bases lining up with TRBD2. V lost 0 bases, J lost 0 bases, and 4 bases stayed unmatched. CDR1 and CDR2 from the germline V gene are SGHRS and YFSETQ. The CDR3 has 16 amino acids. This CDR3 reads CASSLGAGGSSYEQYF. In DNA, the CDR3 is TGCGCCAGCAGCTTGGGGGCGGGAGGGAGCTCCTACGAGCAGTACTTC.

The CDR3 reads CASSIISGGKINQPQHF. The CDR3 DNA is TGTGCCAGCAGTATTATATCAGGGGGGAAGATTAATCAGCCCCAGCATTTT. The chain links TRBV2 to TRBJ1-5; 7 bases line up with TRBD1. Germline V CDR1 and CDR2: SNHLY, FYNNEI. The CDR3 has 17 amino acids. Trimming at V came to 5 bases and at J to 4 bases, leaving 14 bases not matched to a gene.

The chain is built from TRBV7-2 and TRBJ2-6, with 10 bases lining up with TRBD2. The V segment lost 4 bases and the J segment 2 bases; nucleotides outside the gene matches: 11. The CDR3 is 19 residues long. Germline V gene lookup returns CDR1 SGHTA and CDR2 FQGNSA. The CDR3 coding sequence is TGTGCCAGCAGCTCCCGGAGATTGAGCGGGAGGGCTGGGGCCAACGTCCTGACTTTC. This encodes CASSSRRLSGRAGANVLTF. The full variable domain, its missing parts supplied by reference TRBV7-2 and TRBJ2-6, is GAGVSQSPSNKVTEKGKDVELRCDPISGHTALYWYRQSLGQGLEFLIYFQGNSAPDKSGLPSDRFSAERTGGSVSTLTIQRTQQEDSAVYLCASSSRRLSGRAGANVLTFGAGSRLTVL.

This clone has just one count. Other DNA sequences in the same sample also yield this CDR3. The rearrangement uses TRBV5-1 and TRBJ2-6; D unclear. Germline loops: CDR1 SGHRS, CDR2 YFSETQ. V lost 4 bases and J 4 bases, leaving 6 bases between the germline ends. CDR3 length: 13 residues. CDR3 residues: CASSPSGANVLTF. CDR3 in DNA: TGCGCCAGCAGCCCCTCCGGGGCCAACGTCCTGACTTTC.

The chain links TRBV2 to TRBJ2-7, with 12 bases identical to TRBD2. The CDR3 covers 15 residues. Germline CDR1 reads SNHLY; CDR2 reads FYNNEI. Germline trimming cut 6 bases from V and 3 bases from J; bases unmatched to any gene: 6. The CDR3 sequence: CASRALAGGLYEQYF. Here the CDR3 DNA reads TGTGCCAGCAGGGCACTAGCGGGAGGCCTCTACGAGCAGTACTTC.

The chain carries TRBV15 and TRBJ2-7; 8 bases are a match to TRBD1. This CDR3 contains 18 residues. The germline gives CDR1 LNHNV, CDR2 YYDKDF (reference sequence). V lost 1 base and J lost 5; bases outside the gene matches: 16. DNA of the CDR3: TGTGCCACCAGCAGAGCCCCCCTGGGGTGGACAGGGCCCAACGAGCAGTACTTC. It specifies CATSRAPLGWTGPNEQYF.

The rearrangement links TRBV5-1 to TRBJ1-6, with TRBD1 matching over 7 bases. This CDR3 has 15 residues. The germline V gene encodes CDR1 SGHRS and CDR2 YFSETQ. Trimming removed 0 bases from V and 6 bases from J; junction bases left unmatched: 3. The DNA for the CDR3 is TGCGCCAGCAGCTTGGGACAGGGATTTAATTCACCCCTCCACTTT. This gives the protein CASSLGQGFNSPLHF. Looking up the rest from reference TRBV5-1 and TRBJ1-6 gives the full variable domain: KAGVTQTPRYLIKTRGQQVTLSCSPISGHRSVSWYQQTPGQGLQFLFEYFSETQRNKGNFPGRFSGRQFSNSRSEMNVSTLELGDSALYLCASSLGQGFNSPLHFGNGTRLTVT.

This chain links TRBV4-1 with TRBJ2-7; 9 bases are a match to TRBD2. The CDR3 is made up of 18 amino acids. Losses at the gene ends were 1 base for V and 1 base for J; bases not matched to a gene: 11. Germline CDR1 and CDR2: MGHRA and YSYEKL. CDR3 DNA: TGCGCCAGCAGCCAAGTCGTCGAGCGGGAGGTCTTATCCTACGAGCAGTACTTC. Translation gives CASSQVVEREVLSYEQYF.

The rearrangement uses TRBV5-6 and TRBJ2-1; 8 bases agree with TRBD1. The V gene's germline CDR1 is SGHDT and CDR2 YYEEEE. Germline trimming cut 2 bases from V and 3 bases from J; bases unmatched to any gene: 4. The CDR3 covers 15 residues. The CDR3 sequence is CASSLRQGLYNEQFF. CDR3 nucleotides: TGTGCCAGCAGCTTACGACAGGGGCTCTACAATGAGCAGTTCTTC.

The rearrangement joins TRBV10-3 to TRBJ1-5; 10 positions agree with TRBD1. The CDR3 loop spans 20 amino acids. J lost 6 bases, V lost 2 bases, and 19 bases had no gene match. Per the germline V gene, CDR1 is ENHRY and CDR2 is SYGVKD. CDR3 nucleotide sequence: TGTGCCATCAGTGAGCATAACACCGGGACAGGGGAAATATCGGGTCAGCCCCAGCATTTT. It codes for CAISEHNTGTGEISGQPQHF.

This rearrangement joins TRBV12-5 to TRBJ1-3, with D possibly TRBD1 on 6 matching bases. This CDR3 is 17 amino acids long. V lost 1 base and J lost 4, with 17 bases in between. Germline V lookup: CDR1 LGHNT, CDR2 FRNRAP. The CDR3 loop is CASGLASGQSGGNTIYF. The DNA for the CDR3 is TGTGCTAGTGGTTTGGCCTCCGGACAGTCAGGGGGAAACACCATATATTTT.

The chain is built from TRBV27 and TRBJ1-6, with TRBD1 identical over 9 bases. With V trimmed by 8 bases and J by 9 bases, 17 bases remained unmatched. CDR1 MNHEY and CDR2 SMNVEV come from the germline V gene (reference sequence). The CDR3 spans 17 residues. This chain's CDR3 is CASDPNSTGGRLSPLHF. CDR3 DNA: TGTGCCAGCGATCCCAATTCTACAGGGGGCCGTCTTTCACCCCTCCACTTT.

V gene TRBV11-1 combines with J gene TRBJ2-7; D remains ambiguous. The CDR3 runs to 14 residues. Trimming stripped 2 bases from V and 0 bases from J, with 8 bases between. Looked up from germline, CDR1 is SGHAT and CDR2 is FQDESV (reference sequence). The CDR3 DNA is TGTGCCAGCAGCTTACTGACAAGCTCCTACGAGCAGTACTTC. It encodes CASSLLTSSYEQYF.

Here the CDR3 reads CASRSLHGQGATNEEQYF. The CDR3 DNA reads as TGTGCAAGTCGTTCCCTCCATGGGCAGGGGGCCACCAACGAAGAGCAGTACTTC. This rearrangement joins TRBV12-2 to TRBJ2-7; the listed D gene, TRBD1, was not tested against the DNA. TRBV12-2 is an annotated pseudogene. This CDR3 is built from 18 residues.

J is TRBJ2-7 and V is TRBV5-1; tentative D call: TRBD2 (6 bases). The CDR3 spans 13 residues. Germline V CDR1 and CDR2: SGHRS, YFSETQ. V was shortened by 4 bases and J by 5 bases, with 13 bases between the two germline ends. The chain's CDR3 is CASSNLEGDEQYF. In nucleotides, the CDR3 is TGCGCCAGCAGCAACCTGGAGGGCGACGAGCAGTACTTC.

V usage is TRBV5-4 and J usage is TRBJ2-2; 8 bases align to TRBD2. The junction had 4 bases not matched to a gene; V was cut back by 5 bases and J by 4 bases. This CDR3 region has 14 residues. Germline-derived CDR1 and CDR2 are SGHNT and YYREEE (reference sequence). In DNA form, the CDR3 reads TGTGCCAGCAGGACCGGGACTAGCACCGGGGAGCTGTTTTTT. It codes for CASRTGTSTGELFF.

This clone has a single count. The chain carries TRBV10-1 and TRBJ2-1; D may be TRBD2 (5 bases). Germline-derived CDR1 and CDR2 are WNHNN and SYGVQD (reference sequence). V lost 6 bases to trimming and J lost 0 bases, with 15 bases between them. The CDR3 sequence is 16 residues long. The CDR3 nucleotides read TGCGCCAGCAGGAACCGGCGCCGGGACTCCTACAATGAGCAGTTCTTC. Translated: CASRNRRRDSYNEQFF.

The chain joins TRBV19 to TRBJ2-6; 11 bases are shared with TRBD1. The germline V gene encodes CDR1 LNHDA and CDR2 SQIVND (reference sequence). CDR3 length: 19 amino acids. With 11 bases clipped from V and 4 bases from J, the junction kept 19 bases outside the gene matches. The CDR3 DNA sequence: TGTGCCGCCACTTCCTCCGGGACAGGGGGTTCTTTCGGGGCCAACGTCCTGACTTTC. Protein sequence: CAATSSGTGGSFGANVLTF.

This chain joins TRBV3-1 (or the pseudogene TRBV3-2) and TRBJ1-5; no clear D gene. The CDR3 extends over 14 amino acids. V lost 4 bases, J lost 6 bases, and 13 bases lay in between. Germline assignment: CDR1 LGHDT and CDR2 YNNKEL (reference sequence). The CDR3 sequence is CASSRGIRGQPQHF. The CDR3 DNA sequence: TGTGCCAGCAGCCGCGGGATCCGGGGTCAGCCCCAGCATTTT.

The rearrangement uses TRBV7-2 and TRBJ2-3, with 8 bases matching TRBD2. Per the germline V gene, CDR1 is SGHTA and CDR2 is FQGNSA. CDR3 size: 15 residues. Germline trimming cut 2 bases from V and 2 bases from J; bases unmatched to any gene: 3. The DNA of the CDR3 is TGTGCCAGCAGCTTACTAGCGGGCTACACAGATACGCAGTATTTT. Translated: CASSLLAGYTDTQYF.

The rearrangement joins TRBV5-8 to TRBJ2-7, with D perhaps TRBD1 (6 bases). The germline V gene has CDR1 SGHTS and CDR2 YDEGEE. Trimming removed 5 bases at V and 5 bases at J, with 11 bases between. The CDR3 loop spans 12 amino acids. CDR3 in DNA: TGTGCCAGCAGACAACCAGGGGACGAGCAGTACTTC. Its protein product is CASRQPGDEQYF.

This sequence joins TRBV5-1 and TRBJ2-1; D is possibly TRBD2 (6 bases). V lost 0 bases and J lost 5, with 15 bases in between. Looked up from germline, CDR1 is SGHRS and CDR2 is YFSETQ. There are 16 residues in the CDR3. This CDR3 is CASSLGGMAGNNEQFF. CDR3 nucleotides: TGCGCCAGCAGCTTGGGGGGGATGGCGGGAAACAATGAGCAGTTCTTC.

The chain employs TRBV18 and TRBJ2-6, with D tentatively TRBD2 (6 bases). This CDR3 is 16 amino acids long. The germline V gene encodes CDR1 KGHSH and CDR2 LQKENI. Trimming pared 4 bases from V and 0 bases from J, leaving 10 bases between. In DNA form, the CDR3 reads TGTGCCAGCTCACTAGCGGCAGTCTCTGGGGCCAACGTCCTGACTTTC. This codes for CASSLAAVSGANVLTF. The full variable domain, its missing parts supplied by reference TRBV18 and TRBJ2-6, is NAGVMQNPRHLVRRRGQEARLRCSPMKGHSHVYWYRQLPEEGLKFMVYLQKENIIDESGMPKERFSAEFPKEGPSILRIQQVVRGDSAAYFCASSLAAVSGANVLTFGAGSRLTVL.